The 9 T cell receptor beta chains presented below share a single source sample, sequenced in a study of CD8 T cells in ankylosing spondylitis. One entry per CDR3 protein, called by TCRdb with MiXCR from the 5' RACE reads. The sample contains roughly 150,000 distinct CDR3 sequences, roughly 30% of which appear only once. Sequenced material: synovial fluid, either unsorted or a sorted T cell fraction (not recorded which). The receptors were gathered from a male donor with ankylosing spondylitis.

The genes are TRBV4-2 and TRBJ2-1; TRBD2 might be the D (6 bases). The CDR3 length is 13 residues. Trimming shortened V by 0 bases and J by 9 bases, and 9 bases separated the two germline ends. CDR1 and CDR2 from the germline V gene are LGHNA and YNFKEQ. The CDR3: CASSQDRGSEQFF. CDR3 bases: TGTGCCAGCAGCCAAGATCGGGGGTCTGAGCAGTTCTTC.

The chain employs TRBV6-6 and TRBJ2-1; unclear D gene. The CDR3 contains 11 residues. CDR1 and CDR2 from the germline V gene are MNHNY and SVGAGI (reference sequence). V lost 8 bases and J lost 7, with 9 bases in between. The CDR3 DNA reads TGTGCCAGCTTGCACTTGAATGAGCAGTTCTTC. Its translation is CASLHLNEQFF.

The rearrangement links TRBV6-1 to TRBJ1-5, with D unclear. The germline V gene encodes CDR1 MNHNS and CDR2 SASEGT. The CDR3 loop spans 14 amino acids. V gave up 3 bases and J gave up 1 base, with 7 bases separating them. CDR3 in amino acids: CASSDRGSNQPQHF. CDR3 in DNA: TGTGCCAGCAGTGATCGGGGAAGCAATCAGCCCCAGCATTTT.

The rearrangement uses TRBV30 and TRBJ2-7, with TRBD1 identical over 7 bases. Germline V CDR1 and CDR2: GTSNPN, SVGIG (reference sequence). The CDR3 has 14 amino acids. Trimming took 6 bases from V and 0 from J; bases not matched to a gene: 8. The CDR3 DNA follows: TGTGCCTGTCACGGGACAGCTAGCTCCTACGAGCAGTACTTC. Translating it yields CACHGTASSYEQYF.

This clonotype was counted at least ten times. This sequence joins TRBV10-3 and TRBJ1-2; 9 bases are shared with TRBD1. CDR3 length equals 13 residues. Germline trimming cut 7 bases from V and 5 bases from J; bases unmatched to any gene: 5. Germline values: CDR1 ENHRY, CDR2 SYGVKD. CDR3 in amino acids: CAINTGQGYGYTF. CDR3 nucleotides: TGTGCCATCAACACAGGACAGGGGTATGGCTACACCTTC.

The chain couples TRBV11-2 to TRBJ1-5; tentative D call: TRBD1 (5 bases). Germline CDR1 and CDR2: SGHAT and FQNNGV. CDR3 size: 14 residues. Trimming removed 9 bases at V and 4 bases at J, with 16 bases between. CDR3 coding DNA: TGTGCCAGACCGGGGCGTAAATGGAATCAGCCCCAGCATTTT. Translation gives CARPGRKWNQPQHF.

This clonotype was seen only a few times. V usage is TRBV18 and J usage is TRBJ1-1; D is unclear. CDR3 length: 14 amino acids. The germline CDR1 and CDR2 sequences are KGHSH and LQKENI. Trimming took 0 bases from V and 7 from J, leaving 12 bases between them. CDR3 residues: CASSPPSGKGEAFF. In DNA form, the CDR3 reads TGTGCCAGCTCACCACCTTCCGGGAAGGGTGAAGCTTTCTTT.

This clonotype is classed as medium-sized (0.01 to 0.1%). The chain couples TRBV20-1 to TRBJ1-1, with a tentative D call TRBD1 (6 bases). Trimming shortened V by 4 bases and J by 9 bases, and 18 bases separated the two germline ends. This CDR3 comprises 13 residues. Germline assignment: CDR1 DFQATT and CDR2 SNEGSKA (reference sequence). This CDR3 is CSAKGGQVIQAFF. CDR3 DNA sequence: TGCAGTGCTAAGGGGGGCCAGGTAATTCAAGCTTTCTTT.

The chain recombines TRBV7-6 with TRBJ2-2; D is perhaps TRBD2 (5 bases). V lost 5 bases to trimming and J lost 4 bases, with 14 bases between them. Germline V gene lookup returns CDR1 SGHVS and CDR2 FNYEAQ. The CDR3 runs 15 residues. The CDR3 coding sequence is TGTGCCAGCAGCCCCGGGGAGTACAGCACCGGGGAGCTGTTTTTT. Its protein product is CASSPGEYSTGELFF.